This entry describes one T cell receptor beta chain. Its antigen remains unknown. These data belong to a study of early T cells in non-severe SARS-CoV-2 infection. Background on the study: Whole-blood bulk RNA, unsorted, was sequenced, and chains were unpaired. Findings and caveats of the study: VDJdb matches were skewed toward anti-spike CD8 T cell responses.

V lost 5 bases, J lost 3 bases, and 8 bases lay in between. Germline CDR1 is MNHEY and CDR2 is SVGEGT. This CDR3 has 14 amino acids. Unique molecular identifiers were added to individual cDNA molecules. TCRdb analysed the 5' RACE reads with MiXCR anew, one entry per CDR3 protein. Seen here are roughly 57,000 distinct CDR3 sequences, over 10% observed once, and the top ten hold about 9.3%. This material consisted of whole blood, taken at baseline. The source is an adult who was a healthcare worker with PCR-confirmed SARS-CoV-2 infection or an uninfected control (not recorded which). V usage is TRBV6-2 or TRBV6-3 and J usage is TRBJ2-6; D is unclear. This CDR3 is CASSRGYGANVLTF. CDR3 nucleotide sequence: TGTGCCAGCAGTCGTGGATATGGGGCCAACGTCCTGACTTTC.